The 14 T cell receptor beta chains in this list originate from one sample, sequenced in a study of blood T cell repertoires in COVID-19. Measured with immunoSEQ multiplex PCR; TCRdb has only the in-frame clones, and not every one. The data show 150,000 or so clones, about nine tenths seen once. The material sequenced was peripheral blood. These receptors all stem from a human donor in a cohort sampled during active COVID-19.

The V call is TRBV7-3, the J call TRBJ2-2; D unclear. Germline V gene data show CDR1 as SGHTA and CDR2 as FQGTGA. This CDR3 region has 12 residues. The ends were cut back, 5 bases at V and 3 bases at J, with 4 bases in the middle. This CDR3 is CASSLHTGELFF. Here the CDR3 DNA reads TGTGCCAGCAGCCTTCACACCGGGGAGCTGTTTTTT.

This clone was picked up a small number of times. The chain links TRBV7-2 to TRBJ1-3; D uncertain. Per germline, CDR1 SGHTA and CDR2 FQGNSA. The V end lost 1 base, the J end lost 4 bases, and 8 bases lay between the germline ends. The CDR3 has 14 residues. Here the CDR3 reads CASSLVGSGNTIYF. The CDR3 nucleotides are TGTGCCAGCAGCTTAGTTGGGAGCGGAAACACCATATATTTT.

This clone was observed at least ten times. The J gene is TRBJ1-1, the V gene TRBV29-1, with D perhaps matching TRBD1 (6 bases). CDR3 length: 14 residues. Trimming cost V 6 bases and J 0 bases, with 14 bases left between them. Looked up from germline, CDR1 is SQVTM and CDR2 is ANQGSEA. In nucleotides, the CDR3 is TGCAGCGTAAAAGCAGGGGCCTTGAACACTGAAGCTTTCTTT. It encodes CSVKAGALNTEAFF.

The chain is built from TRBV5-1 and TRBJ2-7; unclear D gene. The CDR3 has 11 residues. Germline CDR1 SGHRS, CDR2 YFSETQ. The V end was cut by 9 bases, the J end by 5 bases, with 12 bases between. CDR3 nucleotide sequence: TGCGCCACCCTCGGCGGAAACGAGCAGTACTTC. Its protein is CATLGGNEQYF.

CDR3 amino acids: CASTTGGTGRRNTIYF. The CDR3, as DNA: TGTGCCAGCACCACGGGGGGCACAGGGCGTAGAAACACCATATATTTT. V gene TRBV28 combines with J gene TRBJ1-3, with D perhaps matching TRBD1 (6 bases). CDR1 and CDR2 from the germline V gene are MDHEN and SYDVKM. The CDR3 loop spans 16 amino acids. Trimming pared 7 bases from V and 5 bases from J, leaving 21 bases between.

The CDR3 region has the DNA TGCGCCAGCAGCCAAGAAGACAGGAATCAGCCCCAGCATTTT. It translates to CASSQEDRNQPQHF. The rearrangement joins TRBV4-1 to TRBJ1-5; D is perhaps TRBD1 (6 bases). The CDR3 has 14 amino acids. Germline CDR1 is MGHRA and CDR2 is YSYEKL. V gave up 0 bases and J gave up 4 bases, with 7 bases separating them.

V is TRBV5-1 and J is TRBJ2-1, with TRBD2 matching 8 bases. Germline trimming cut 2 bases from V and 10 bases from J; bases unmatched to any gene: 8. The germline gives CDR1 SGHRS, CDR2 YFSETQ. The CDR3 covers 14 residues. CDR3 bases: TGCGCCAGCAGCTTCCGGACTAGCCAGAGAGAGCAGTTCTTC. It encodes CASSFRTSQREQFF.

This clone was found once. The CDR3 nucleotides are TGTGCCAGCAATACTGGAGGACTGTACACAGATACGCAGTATTTT. As protein: CASNTGGLYTDTQYF. This sequence joins TRBV5-8 and TRBJ2-3, with D perhaps matching TRBD2 (5 bases). This CDR3 spans 15 amino acids. V lost 6 bases, J lost 2 bases, and 16 bases lay in between. Germline CDR1 reads SGHTS; CDR2 reads YDEGEE.

This clone was observed once. The rearrangement joins TRBV6-5 to TRBJ1-1; D remains unclear. Per germline, CDR1 MNHEY and CDR2 SVGAGI. CDR3 length: 14 amino acids. The V gene lost 6 bases and the J gene lost 8 bases, with 19 bases spanning the gap. The CDR3 here is CASSFRRWVREAFF. In nucleotides, the CDR3 is TGTGCCAGCAGCTTCCGTCGTTGGGTCAGGGAAGCTTTCTTT.

The V call is TRBV27, the J call TRBJ2-1, with a weak D call TRBD2 (5 bases). With 3 bases removed from V and 0 bases from J, the gap between germline ends came to 15 bases. The CDR3 contains 17 residues. From germline, CDR1 is MNHEY and CDR2 SMNVEV (reference sequence). In DNA form, the CDR3 reads TGTGCCAGCAGTTTCCTATTCGACTACAGCTCCTACAATGAGCAGTTCTTC. Amino acid sequence: CASSFLFDYSSYNEQFF.

The chain links TRBV6-5 to TRBJ1-1; 7 nucleotides agree with TRBD1. Trimming took 0 bases from V and 1 from J; bases not matched to a gene: 2. The CDR3 sequence is 15 residues long. The germline V gene has CDR1 MNHEY and CDR2 SVGAGI. CDR3 amino acids: CASSYSYRGNTEAFF. The CDR3 DNA reads TGTGCCAGCAGTTACTCGTACAGGGGGAACACTGAAGCTTTCTTT.

The chain couples TRBV27 to TRBJ1-2; 7 bases map to TRBD1. This CDR3 spans 19 amino acids. After removal of 0 bases from V and 4 bases from J, the junction contained 17 bases not matched to a gene. Germline V gene sequence: CDR1 MNHEY, CDR2 SMNVEV (reference sequence). CDR3 nucleotide sequence: TGTGCCAGCAGTTTATCCCCCCGACAGGGAGAGGTGTTCAGCTATGGCTACACCTTC. Translation gives CASSLSPRQGEVFSYGYTF.

V usage is TRBV7-9 and J usage is TRBJ2-1, with 7 bases fitting TRBD2. Germline loops: CDR1 SEHNR, CDR2 FQNEAQ (reference sequence). V was clipped by 6 bases and J by 3 bases; unmatched bases: 8. The CDR3 consists of 15 residues. The CDR3 nucleotides are TGTGCCAGCAGTAAGGCGGGAGTGGTCTACAATGAGCAGTTCTTC. It encodes CASSKAGVVYNEQFF.

This rearrangement joins TRBV5-6 to TRBJ2-7; no clear D gene. The CDR3 is 13 residues long. Between the trimmed V and J ends, which lost 4 bases and 1 base, there was a span of 9 bases. Germline CDR1 SGHDT, CDR2 YYEEEE. The CDR3 region has the DNA TGTGCCAGCAGCCTCTTTCTATCCTACGAGCAGTACTTC. Translation: CASSLFLSYEQYF.